This TCR beta chain stems from a study of graft-versus-host responses after intestinal transplantation (TCRdb year 2021). About the full investigation: The transplants that recipients received were multivisceral, liver-intestinal, or isolated intestinal. After intestinal transplantation, graft-versus-host and host-versus-graft alloreactive T cell clones in the graft, circulation and bone marrow were tracked using bulk TCR-beta CDR3 sequencing. A cohort of about two dozen intestinal transplant recipients, including one retransplant, was enrolled, and a few patients lacking pretransplant specimens were excluded. Donor T cell macrochimerism was defined as a peak of at least 4% donor T cells among recipient peripheral blood mononuclear cells. To identify alloreactive clones, pre-transplant mixed lymphocyte reaction products were sequenced and compared with unstimulated pre-transplant donor and recipient T cells. Every recipient was given anti-thymocyte globulin induction, followed by 2 to 4 years of maintenance tacrolimus and steroids. Samples from a few later patients were sequenced in-house on an Illumina MiSeq with MiXCR processing rather than by the commercial service. Study-level results and caveats: GvH clones were found in recipient bone marrow, and some of the GvH clones appeared earlier in ileal mucosa or blood, which is consistent with an intestinal mucosal origin. Peak levels of circulating GvH clones were associated with declines in HvG clones early after transplant. The conclusions were limited by the relatively low number and heterogeneity of the intestinal transplant patients. In patients with donor T cell macrochimerism, the allografts had high GvH to HvG T cell clonal ratios.

The library was produced with the immunoSEQ multiplex PCR assay. Adaptive Biotechnologies carried out high-throughput TCR-beta CDR3 sequencing of genomic DNA for most patients. As for how the authors treated the data: Adaptive's ImmunoSEQ software supplied the TCR sequencing data for around 19 patients, while MiXCR and VDJtools were used to process a few other patients. CDR3 nucleotide sequences shared by donor and recipient were removed because the origin of these sequences could not be assigned. Alloreactive clones required at least 2-fold expansion over unstimulated cells and minimum CFSE-low frequency of 0.002% (template counts) or 0.001% (read counts). Mappable clones were those detected in sequenced pre-transplant spleen, lymph node, or MLR CFSE-low populations of the donor or recipient. The cumulative frequency of alloreactive clones was calculated as a percentage of all sequences, weighted by copy number. The immuneACCESS repertoire file appears here via TCRdb, limited to in-frame rearrangements. These files lack a portion of the clones; in checked studies, under half of the deficit traces to unresolved V genes, and the cause of the others is not known. V and J calls and clone size are those listed in that table; D and trimming were worked out from the DNA. For this sample there are roughly 53,000 clones; more than 80% appear just once. The leading ten clones occupy over 4.5% of the sample.

The trim is 5 bases for V and 0 bases for J, with a gap of 8 bases between the germline ends. According to the germline V gene (reference sequence), CDR1 reads LNHDA and CDR2 reads SQIVND. Reading from cysteine to phenylalanine, the CDR3 counts 15 amino acids. CDR3 DNA only is kept here, 45 bases in frame from base 1. Blood samples were collected up to 4 times in the first month after transplant and then at least monthly when available. A note on this clone: The clone's antigen remains unknown. No base quality values were provided; no much bigger clone lies one nucleotide off.

The TCR sequence derives from a human patient who received an intestinal transplant, so some T cells may come from the graft donor. This sequence uses TRBV19 and TRBJ2-6; no D gene call is confident. The sequencing here drew on PBMCs, taken nearly 670 days after intestinal transplant. The CDR3 protein sequence reads: CASSPITSGANVLTF. The nucleotides are TGTGCCAGTAGTCCGATCACCTCTGGGGCCAACGTCCTGACTTTC. Joined to the reference TRBV19 and TRBJ2-6 proteins, this CDR3 gives the full variable domain: DGGITQSPKYLFRKEGQNVTLSCEQNLNHDAMYWYRQDPGQGLRLIYYSQIVNDFQKGDIAEGYSVSREKKESFPLTVTSAQKNPTAFYLCASSPITSGANVLTFGAGSRLTVL.